By its share, the clone carrying this T cell receptor beta chain is medium-sized (0.01 to 0.1%). None of the patients had undergone any treatment ahead of thyroid surgery. TCRdb re-called the PCR reads through MiXCR. The sample contains over 45,000 clones, roughly a fifth of which appear only once. The data belong to a study of metastatic and nonmetastatic thyroid tumors. Trimming cost V 0 bases and J 4 bases; bases outside gene matches: 4. CDR3 size: 15 residues. Germline V lookup: CDR1 SGHRS, CDR2 YFSETQ. This rearrangement joins TRBV5-1 to TRBJ1-2; TRBD1 agrees at 9 bases. Specimen: blood. This sequence originates from a male donor with papillary thyroid cancer or a benign thyroid nodule (not recorded which). Some clones in this sample may be carry-over from other donors' samples. Here the CDR3 DNA reads TGCGCCAGCAGCTTGGAGACAGGGGGAGGCTATGGCTACACCTTC. Its protein product is CASSLETGGGYGYTF.